These 28 T cell receptor beta chains came from one sample sequenced in a study of OX40 agonist ivuxolimab in advanced cancers. This table comes from immunoSEQ multiplex PCR, and its TCRdb copy is limited to in-frame clones, with some not included. Of under 75,000 clones listed, approximately 91% are singletons. The specimen was CD4+ or CD8+ T cells sorted from blood, collected in a trial of the OX40 agonist ivuxolimab. Receptors were obtained from an adult with an advanced solid tumor such as melanoma, head and neck, liver or kidney cancer.

The chain employs TRBV6-6 and TRBJ1-4, with 10 bases aligning to TRBD1. This CDR3 comprises 13 residues. V lost 10 bases to trimming and J lost 9 bases; unmatched junction nucleotides: 8. Germline V lookup: CDR1 MNHNY, CDR2 SVGAGI (reference sequence). Here the CDR3 reads CATSAGQGQKLFF. Here the CDR3 DNA reads TGTGCCACCTCGGCGGGACAGGGGCAAAAACTGTTTTTT.

The gene calls are TRBV6-5 and TRBJ1-2, with a weak D call TRBD1 (5 bases). Germline V CDR1 and CDR2: MNHEY, SVGAGI. V was pared by 2 bases and J by 4 bases, with 11 bases between. There are 14 residues in the CDR3. Here the CDR3 reads CASSYGRQSYGYTF. CDR3 bases: TGTGCCAGCAGTTACGGTCGACAGAGCTATGGCTACACCTTC.

This chain joins TRBV28 and TRBJ1-2; D remains unclear. Germline-derived CDR1 and CDR2 are MDHEN and SYDVKM. The V and J ends lost 2 bases and 2 bases respectively, with 12 bases between them. This CDR3 spans 15 amino acids. In nucleotides, the CDR3 is TGTGCCAGCAGTTTAAATGGGCAGACCAACTATGGCTACACCTTC. Its translation is CASSLNGQTNYGYTF.

The gene calls are TRBV9 and TRBJ2-2, with D unclear. Per the germline V gene, CDR1 is SGDLS and CDR2 is YYNGEE. The CDR3 runs 15 residues. Between the trimmed V and J ends, which lost 0 bases and 4 bases, there was a span of 10 bases. The CDR3 spells CASSVADTGTGELFF. For the CDR3, the DNA is TGTGCCAGCAGCGTAGCTGACACCGGCACCGGGGAGCTGTTTTTT.

The chain combines TRBV30 with TRBJ2-7; 11 bases match TRBD2. The CDR3 length is 15 residues. Trimming took 3 bases from V and 2 from J; bases not matched to a gene: 6. From germline, CDR1 is GTSNPN and CDR2 SVGIG (reference sequence). The CDR3 sequence is CAWRTGLAGAYEQYF. The CDR3 DNA reads as TGTGCCTGGAGGACAGGACTAGCGGGTGCCTACGAGCAGTACTTC.

This clone was detected only a few times. The chain has TRBV9 and TRBJ1-1; D remains unclear. The CDR3 has 12 amino acids. Trimming shortened V by 3 bases and J by 8 bases, and 11 bases separated the two germline ends. CDR1 SGDLS and CDR2 YYNGEE come from the germline V gene. CDR3 nucleotide sequence: TGTGCCAGCAGCGATATCTCCGGAGAAGCTTTCTTT. Its translation: CASSDISGEAFF.

Turning to this clone: At one end the junction does not follow the germline gene, possibly because of a read error. The gene calls are TRBV7-7 and TRBJ2-5; 12 bases fit TRBD2. Per the germline V gene, CDR1 is SSHAT and CDR2 is FNYEAQ (reference sequence). This CDR3 has 17 residues. For the CDR3, the DNA is TGTGCTAGCAGCTTCGGTCTAGCGGGGGGGCTTAGGAAGACCCAGTACTTC. Translation: CASSFGLAGGLRKTQYF.

This rearrangement joins TRBV9 to TRBJ2-1; TRBD1 might be the D (5 bases). Germline V gene lookup returns CDR1 SGDLS and CDR2 YYNGEE. There are 15 residues in the CDR3. V was clipped by 0 bases and J by 2 bases, with 9 bases between them. This CDR3 reads CASSVGATAYNEQFF. In DNA, the CDR3 is TGTGCCAGCAGCGTAGGGGCGACAGCCTACAATGAGCAGTTCTTC.

V is TRBV19 and J is TRBJ1-1; D is unclear. Trimming shortened V by 5 bases and J by 3 bases, and 4 bases separated the two germline ends. CDR3 length equals 11 residues. Germline V lookup: CDR1 LNHDA, CDR2 SQIVND (reference sequence). The CDR3 reads CASSWYTEAFF. The CDR3 DNA sequence: TGTGCCAGTAGTTGGTACACTGAAGCTTTCTTT. The whole variable domain, remainder taken from reference TRBV19 and TRBJ1-1, is DGGITQSPKYLFRKEGQNVTLSCEQNLNHDAMYWYRQDPGQGLRLIYYSQIVNDFQKGDIAEGYSVSREKKESFPLTVTSAQKNPTAFYLCASSWYTEAFFGQGTRLTVV.

Details on this clone: A junction boundary mismatches the germline segment, possibly from a read error. The genes are TRBV15 and TRBJ2-7; tentatively, D is TRBD1 (5 bases). The germline CDR1 and CDR2 sequences are LNHNV and YYDKDF (reference sequence). This CDR3 region has 13 residues. CDR3 loop: CATSFDSSDEQYF. CDR3 bases: TGTGCCACCAGCTTCGACAGCTCCGACGAGCAGTACTTC.

Here the CDR3 reads CSVGGTHNYNEQFF. The CDR3, as DNA: TGCAGCGTTGGGGGGACTCATAATTACAATGAGCAGTTCTTC. The rearrangement joins TRBV29-1 to TRBJ2-1, with D perhaps TRBD2 (6 bases). The CDR3 contains 14 residues. The V end was cut by 4 bases, the J end by 4 bases, with 14 bases between. Per germline, CDR1 SQVTM and CDR2 ANQGSEA.

The chain couples TRBV7-2 to TRBJ2-5; D is undetermined. The V gene lost 2 bases and the J gene lost 4 bases, with 14 bases spanning the gap. The CDR3 is made up of 15 amino acids. CDR1 is SGHTA, CDR2 FQGNSA, per germline. The CDR3 region is CASSLITGIGETQYF. CDR3 nucleotides: TGTGCCAGCAGCTTAATAACTGGAATTGGAGAGACCCAGTACTTC.

The DNA of the CDR3 is TGCGCCAGCAGTGGGAGGACAGGACAAGAGCAGTACTTC. Its protein is CASSGRTGQEQYF. The chain uses TRBV5-1 and TRBJ2-7; D is possibly TRBD1 (7 bases). Trimming shortened V by 5 bases and J by 7 bases, and 16 bases separated the two germline ends. The germline V gene encodes CDR1 SGHRS and CDR2 YFSETQ. The CDR3 runs 13 residues.

V is TRBV11-2 and J is TRBJ2-2; either TRBD1 or TRBD2 may fit D (5 bases each). The V gene lost 5 bases and the J gene lost 0 bases, with 13 bases spanning the gap. The CDR3 totals 16 residues. Germline CDR1 SGHAT, CDR2 FQNNGV. The CDR3 region is CASSRGRQTNTGELFF. Here the CDR3 DNA reads TGTGCCAGCAGCCGCGGGCGACAGACGAACACCGGGGAGCTGTTTTTT.

The chain joins TRBV14 to TRBJ1-3; 8 nucleotides match TRBD1. The germline V gene encodes CDR1 SGHDN and CDR2 FVKESK. V was pared by 3 bases and J by 2 bases, with 6 bases of the junction left unmatched. The CDR3 has 16 residues. The CDR3 here is CASSQMTGVPGNTIYF. In DNA, the CDR3 is TGTGCCAGCAGCCAGATGACAGGGGTGCCTGGAAACACCATATATTTT.

The rearrangement links TRBV6-5 to TRBJ1-1; D perhaps matches TRBD1 (5 bases). CDR3 length: 14 amino acids. Trimming removed 6 bases from V and 4 bases from J, with 15 bases in between. Germline CDR1 and CDR2: MNHEY and SVGAGI. The CDR3 loop is CASSLTDMSTEAFF. The CDR3 nucleotides are TGTGCCAGCAGCTTGACGGACATGAGCACTGAAGCTTTCTTT.

This rearrangement joins TRBV6-5 to TRBJ2-2; D is uncertain. There are 14 residues in the CDR3. V lost 0 bases to trimming and J lost 4 bases, with 6 bases between them. Germline CDR1 and CDR2: MNHEY and SVGAGI. The CDR3 DNA is TGTGCCAGCAGTTACTCGCGGATCACCGGGGAGCTGTTTTTT. Its protein product is CASSYSRITGELFF.

This sequence joins TRBV15 and TRBJ2-3; TRBD1 might be the D (6 bases). The germline V and J ends were trimmed by 0 bases and 4 bases, with 8 bases remaining between them. CDR1 and CDR2 (germline): LNHNV, YYDKDF (reference sequence). This CDR3 is built from 14 residues. The CDR3 DNA reads as TGTGCCACCAGCAGAGAGGGGGCTGCAGATACGCAGTATTTT. Its protein product is CATSREGAADTQYF.

The chain joins TRBV18 to TRBJ2-2; TRBD2 aligns across 7 bases. CDR1 and CDR2 from the germline V gene are KGHSH and LQKENI. The CDR3 contains 16 residues. The junction had 7 bases not matched to a gene; V was cut back by 6 bases and J by 0 bases. Here the CDR3 DNA reads TGTGCCAGCTCCCGCCGCCGGGAGGCGAACACCGGGGAGCTGTTTTTT. Translated, it gives CASSRRREANTGELFF.

This clone was recorded once. V and J are TRBV2 and TRBJ2-6; tentatively, D is TRBD2 (5 bases). The ends were cut back, 8 bases at V and 5 bases at J, with 16 bases in the middle. The CDR3 is 15 residues long. In germline, CDR1 is SNHLY, CDR2 FYNNEI. CDR3 loop: CASFGLKARANVLTF. Here the CDR3 DNA reads TGTGCCAGCTTCGGACTCAAGGCGAGGGCCAACGTCCTGACTTTC.

This chain uses TRBV7-6 with TRBJ2-7; D possibly corresponds to TRBD2 (7 bases). The ends were cut back, 6 bases at V and 2 bases at J, with 17 bases in the middle. Per the germline V gene, CDR1 is SGHVS and CDR2 is FNYEAQ. This CDR3 is built from 15 residues. CDR3 sequence reads: CASSPREGGPYEQYF. The DNA for the CDR3 is TGTGCCAGCAGTCCAAGGGAGGGGGGGCCCTACGAGCAGTACTTC.

The chain combines TRBV18 with TRBJ1-5; D remains unclear. The V and J ends lost 3 bases and 0 bases respectively, with 6 bases between them. The CDR3 extends over 14 amino acids. The germline gives CDR1 KGHSH, CDR2 LQKENI. The CDR3 loop is CASSPADSNQPQHF. The DNA for the CDR3 is TGTGCCAGCTCACCTGCAGATAGCAATCAGCCCCAGCATTTT.

The chain recombines TRBV21-1 with TRBJ1-2. TRBV21-1 is designated a pseudogene. This CDR3 contains 15 residues. The CDR3 bases are TGTGCCAGCAGCCCCAACGGGGGGGACAGCTATGGCTACACCTTC. Translating it yields CASSPNGGDSYGYTF.

This sequence joins TRBV15 and TRBJ2-5; 9 nucleotides agree with TRBD2. The length of the CDR3 is 14 residues. CDR1 is LNHNV, CDR2 YYDKDF, per germline (reference sequence). V shed 2 bases and J 5 bases; nucleotides not matched to a gene: 3. This chain's CDR3 is CATSRLAGPETQYF. CDR3 coding DNA: TGTGCCACCAGCAGACTAGCGGGGCCGGAGACCCAGTACTTC.

The V gene is TRBV6-5, the J gene TRBJ2-4, with 10 bases matching TRBD1. With V trimmed by 1 base and J by 9 bases, 6 bases remained unmatched. Germline values: CDR1 MNHEY, CDR2 SVGAGI. This CDR3 contains 15 residues. The chain's CDR3 is CASSYYGTGDSIQYF. CDR3 bases: TGTGCCAGCAGTTACTACGGGACAGGGGATAGCATTCAGTACTTC.

This chain links TRBV6-1 with TRBJ2-5, with D unclear. The CDR3 is 13 amino acids. Trimming removed 5 bases at V and 1 base at J, with 8 bases between. Per the germline V gene, CDR1 is MNHNS and CDR2 is SASEGT. The CDR3 DNA reads TGTGCCAGCAGTAGAGCGATCCAAGAGACCCAGTACTTC. The encoded protein is CASSRAIQETQYF.

The chain couples TRBV28 to TRBJ1-1; D not resolved. This CDR3 region has 12 residues. CDR1 and CDR2 from the germline V gene are MDHEN and SYDVKM. The germline V and J ends were trimmed by 5 bases and 11 bases, with 15 bases remaining between them. The CDR3 reads CASSPPESKAFF. CDR3 sequence (DNA): TGTGCCAGCAGTCCCCCGGAGTCTAAGGCTTTCTTT.

CDR3 sequence reads: CASSRDTAYNEQFF. Here the CDR3 DNA reads TGTGCCAGCAGCCGGGACACTGCCTACAATGAGCAGTTCTTC. This chain links TRBV6-5 with TRBJ2-1; tentatively, D is TRBD1 (6 bases). Germline V lookup: CDR1 MNHEY, CDR2 SVGAGI. The V gene lost 6 bases and the J gene lost 2 bases, with 11 bases spanning the gap. The CDR3 consists of 14 residues.